This T cell receptor beta chain comes out of a study of T cell changes during pregnancy in multiple sclerosis. Germline values: CDR1 KGHSH, CDR2 LQKENI. The CDR3 has 16 amino acids. Trimming stripped 2 bases from V and 3 bases from J, with 17 bases between. The method was immunoSEQ multiplex PCR; TCRdb's version includes in-frame clones alone and lacks a portion of them. This sample yields roughly 15,000 clones, of which approximately 83% are seen a single time; around 19% belongs to the top ten. V gene TRBV18 combines with J gene TRBJ2-7; D perhaps matches TRBD1 (6 bases). The receptor was isolated from a female donor with multiple sclerosis, enrolled in a pregnancy study. Specimen: CD8+ T cells from peripheral blood mononuclear cells, collected in the first trimester of pregnancy. CDR3 region: CASSPGTADSLYEQYF. The DNA of the CDR3 is TGTGCCAGCTCACCAGGGACGGCGGACAGCCTCTACGAGCAGTACTTC.